The 21 T cell receptor beta chains below all came from one sample that was sequenced in a study of cytomegalovirus exposure and HLA in healthy donors. Both 60 Vbeta primers and 13 Jbeta primers went into the PCR. The repertoire was sequenced with immunoSEQ multiplex PCR; TCRdb's copy has only in-frame clones and lacks some. Seen here are around 150,000 clones, 77% observed once, and the top ten hold approximately 2%. Sequenced material: PBMCs. The receptor source for this set is a man between 25 and 39 years old in good health and CMV-seronegative.

This chain connects TRBV7-6 to TRBJ2-1; possibly TRBD2 for D (6 bases). The CDR3 covers 16 residues. Trimming cost V 3 bases and J 4 bases, with 16 bases left between them. CDR1 is SGHVS, CDR2 FNYEAQ, per germline. The CDR3 DNA is TGTGCCAGCAGCTTTGGAGGGTGGGAGATGTACAATGAGCAGTTCTTC. Its translation: CASSFGGWEMYNEQFF.

The rearrangement uses TRBV29-1 and TRBJ1-5; D is possibly TRBD1 (5 bases). This CDR3 is built from 13 residues. Germline V gene data show CDR1 as SQVTM and CDR2 as ANQGSEA. The germline V and J ends were trimmed by 0 bases and 7 bases, with 10 bases remaining between them. CDR3 protein: CSVEDRQGQPQHF. The DNA of the CDR3 is TGCAGCGTTGAAGATCGGCAGGGACAGCCCCAGCATTTT.

This chain connects TRBV6-5 to TRBJ2-7; 15 bases match TRBD2. Germline CDR1 is MNHEY and CDR2 is SVGAGI. J was trimmed by 6 bases and V by 2 bases; bases with no gene match: 2. CDR3 length: 15 amino acids. The CDR3 bases are TGTGCCAGCAGTTACAGGACTAGCGGGAGGGGCGAGCAGTACTTC. This translates into CASSYRTSGRGEQYF.

The chain is built from TRBV25-1 and TRBJ2-7; D is unresolved. The ends were cut back, 3 bases at V and 6 bases at J, with 15 bases in the middle. This CDR3 is built from 14 residues. In germline, CDR1 is MGHDK, CDR2 SYGVNS. In DNA form, the CDR3 reads TGTGCCAGCAGTGACGGCCGGCCGTTAGCCGAGCAGTACTTC. Translation gives CASSDGRPLAEQYF.

This clone has only a few counts. J is TRBJ2-1 and V is TRBV27; no reliable D call. Deletions cut 3 bases from V and 5 bases from J, with 5 bases between. This CDR3 is 12 amino acids long. Germline CDR1 and CDR2: MNHEY and SMNVEV (reference sequence). The CDR3 coding sequence is TGTGCCAGCAGTTTTGGCCACAATGAGCAGTTCTTC. This encodes CASSFGHNEQFF.

This chain uses TRBV6-5 with TRBJ2-1; 12 nucleotides line up with TRBD2. V shed 2 bases, J shed 3 bases, and the junction held 2 bases outside the gene matches. Germline-derived CDR1 and CDR2 are MNHEY and SVGAGI. The CDR3 extends over 16 amino acids. CDR3 sequence: CASSYRGLAGYNEQFF. CDR3 DNA: TGTGCCAGCAGTTACCGGGGACTAGCGGGCTACAATGAGCAGTTCTTC.

The chain carries TRBV2 and TRBJ2-1, with a tentative D call TRBD2 (5 bases). The germline gives CDR1 SNHLY, CDR2 FYNNEI. Trimming pared 4 bases from V and 5 bases from J, leaving 12 bases between. This CDR3 region has 14 residues. The CDR3 region has the DNA TGTGCCAGCAGTGTGAGGGTCCCGGACAATGAGCAGTTCTTC. It yields the protein CASSVRVPDNEQFF.

The rearrangement links TRBV9 to TRBJ2-2, with TRBD2 identical over 10 bases. The CDR3 contains 19 residues. The germline CDR1 and CDR2 sequences are SGDLS and YYNGEE. The trim removed 0 bases at V and 0 bases at J, leaving 8 bases unmatched. CDR3: CASSVGTSGFFANTGELFF. Here the CDR3 DNA reads TGTGCCAGCAGCGTAGGGACTAGCGGCTTCTTCGCGAACACCGGGGAGCTGTTTTTT.

J is TRBJ2-7 and V is TRBV9; 9 bases map to TRBD1. The length of the CDR3 is 16 residues. The V gene's germline CDR1 is SGDLS and CDR2 YYNGEE. Trimming took 0 bases from V and 1 from J; bases not matched to a gene: 5. Here the CDR3 DNA reads TGTGCCAGCAGCGTAGAGGTGGGACAGGGTTCCTACGAGCAGTACTTC. As protein: CASSVEVGQGSYEQYF.

This chain uses TRBV15 with TRBJ2-1; 8 bases are shared with TRBD2. V shed 5 bases and J 5 bases; nucleotides not matched to a gene: 5. Germline CDR1 and CDR2: LNHNV and YYDKDF (reference sequence). The CDR3 sequence is 14 residues long. For the CDR3, the DNA is TGTGCCACCAGCCCGACTAGCGACCACAATGAGCAGTTCTTC. As protein: CATSPTSDHNEQFF.

This clone has just one count. The chain combines TRBV28 with TRBJ1-4; tentative D call: TRBD1 (5 bases). The germline gives CDR1 MDHEN, CDR2 SYDVKM. There are 16 residues in the CDR3. V was shortened by 1 base and J by 11 bases, with 20 bases between the two germline ends. The CDR3 here is CASSLSGGNLRWKLFF. CDR3 coding DNA: TGTGCCAGCAGTTTATCGGGGGGGAACCTTAGATGGAAACTGTTTTTT.

The chain joins TRBV5-6 to TRBJ2-7; TRBD1 is a possible D gene (6 bases). The CDR3 consists of 12 residues. Trimming removed 3 bases from V and 3 bases from J, with 7 bases in between. Germline-derived CDR1 and CDR2 are SGHDT and YYEEEE. Here the CDR3 reads CASSWDNYEQYF. CDR3 nucleotide sequence: TGTGCCAGCAGCTGGGACAACTACGAGCAGTACTTC.

The table lists this clone with a count of one. V gene TRBV11-2 combines with J gene TRBJ1-3; 7 bases agree with TRBD1. The V gene's germline CDR1 is SGHAT and CDR2 FQNNGV. V trimming: 5 bases; J trimming: 3 bases; junction bases outside the gene matches: 7. The CDR3 spans 15 residues. The CDR3 spells CASSPPGGSGNTIYF. CDR3 coding DNA: TGTGCCAGCAGCCCCCCAGGGGGTAGTGGAAACACCATATATTTT.

J is TRBJ1-2 and V is TRBV27, with D perhaps matching TRBD1 (6 bases). The CDR3 contains 13 residues. In germline, CDR1 is MNHEY, CDR2 SMNVEV (reference sequence). The V end was cut by 6 bases, the J end by 9 bases, with 17 bases between. In DNA, the CDR3 is TGTGCCAGCAGCGGACAGCCCCGTCAAAGCTACACCTTC. Translated, it gives CASSGQPRQSYTF.

This clone occurred a few times. This chain joins TRBV18 and TRBJ2-6; tentative D call: TRBD2 (6 bases). Trimming removed 3 bases from V and 0 bases from J, with 12 bases in between. From germline, CDR1 is KGHSH and CDR2 LQKENI. This CDR3 region has 17 residues. The CDR3 coding sequence is TGTGCCAGCTCACCGGGACTGCCCGTCTCTGGGGCCAACGTCCTGACTTTC. Translating gives CASSPGLPVSGANVLTF. The whole variable domain, filled in from reference TRBV18 and TRBJ2-6, reads NAGVMQNPRHLVRRRGQEARLRCSPMKGHSHVYWYRQLPEEGLKFMVYLQKENIIDESGMPKERFSAEFPKEGPSILRIQQVVRGDSAAYFCASSPGLPVSGANVLTFGAGSRLTVL.

This chain links TRBV6-1 with TRBJ2-7, with a tentative D call TRBD1 (6 bases). Deletions cut 3 bases from V and 2 bases from J, with 14 bases between. CDR3 size: 15 residues. Germline loops: CDR1 MNHNS, CDR2 SASEGT. The CDR3, as DNA: TGTGCCAGCAGTGATGATCAGGGGCTAGCCTACGAGCAGTACTTC. Its protein is CASSDDQGLAYEQYF.

J is TRBJ1-1 and V is TRBV11-1, with 10 bases fitting TRBD1. With 4 bases clipped from V and 11 bases from J, the junction kept 10 bases outside the gene matches. From germline, CDR1 is SGHAT and CDR2 FQDESV (reference sequence). The CDR3 covers 14 residues. CDR3 amino acids: CASSYQTGGQEAFF. The CDR3 nucleotides are TGTGCCAGCAGCTACCAGACAGGGGGCCAGGAGGCTTTCTTT.

The CDR3 DNA is TGTGCCAGCAGCTTTATTAGCGGGAGAGGAGAGACCCAGTACTTC. Amino acid sequence: CASSFISGRGETQYF. The chain joins TRBV7-3 to TRBJ2-5; 9 positions match TRBD2. Looked up from germline, CDR1 is SGHTA and CDR2 is FQGTGA. V lost 3 bases and J lost 4; bases outside the gene matches: 6. CDR3 size: 15 residues.

The chain is built from TRBV5-8 and TRBJ2-7; no clear D. This CDR3 contains 15 residues. The ends were cut back, 0 bases at V and 0 bases at J, with 10 bases in the middle. Looked up from germline, CDR1 is SGHTS and CDR2 is YDEGEE. CDR3 in DNA: TGTGCCAGCAGCTTGGCCCCAGGCCACTCCTACGAGCAGTACTTC. It translates to CASSLAPGHSYEQYF. The complete variable domain, with remaining parts taken from reference TRBV5-8 and TRBJ2-7, reads EAGVTQSPTHLIKTRGQQATLRCSPISGHTSVYWYQQALGLGLQFLLWYDEGEERNRGNFPPRFSGRQFPNYSSELNVNALELEDSALYLCASSLAPGHSYEQYFGPGTRLTVT.

The chain joins TRBV6-6 to TRBJ2-4; weak D call: TRBD1 (6 bases). The CDR3 has 12 amino acids. Trimming removed 9 bases from V and 1 base from J, with 7 bases in between. The germline gives CDR1 MNHNY, CDR2 SVGAGI (reference sequence). The CDR3 DNA reads as TGTGCCAGTGGACAGGCCAAAAACATTCAGTACTTC. As protein: CASGQAKNIQYF.

V is TRBV6-5 and J is TRBJ2-7, with 9 nucleotides matching TRBD1. This CDR3 contains 14 residues. Trimming cost V 6 bases and J 1 base; bases outside gene matches: 4. Germline CDR1 reads MNHEY; CDR2 reads SVGAGI. The CDR3 DNA reads as TGTGCCAGCAGGAGACAGGGGGAATCCTACGAGCAGTACTTC. Translated: CASRRQGESYEQYF.